A selection of T cell receptor beta chains follows, all from one sample in a study of technical replicates of blood from a few donors. Profiling relied on immunoSEQ multiplex PCR, and the TCRdb table lists in-frame clones only, not all of them. Among around 83,000 clones listed, 90% to 95% were seen once. Specimen: T cells isolated from PBMCs. These receptors were obtained from a human donor in good health. Both conserved end residues are part of each CDR3. The D gene is left open where the match is weak. Part of the rows lack a size; the others show once, few, many or a class for expanded clones.

V gene	J gene	D gene	clone size	CDR3 DNA	CDR3 protein
TRBV7-2	TRBJ2-7	TRBD1	NA	TGTGCCAGCAGCTACCGTAGGGGGGGGACAGGGGGTTTTAGCGAGCAGTACTTC	CASSYRRGGTGGFSEQYF
TRBV12-5	TRBJ1-6	NA	few	TGTGCTAGTGGCTCTCGACCGGGAAGCTCCTATAATTCACCCCTCCACTTT	CASGSRPGSSYNSPLHF
TRBV5-1	TRBJ2-3	NA	once	TGCGCCAGCAGCTCTGGCCCTTGGACAGATACGCAGTATTTT	CASSSGPWTDTQYF
TRBV10-3	TRBJ1-5	NA	NA	TGTGCCATCAGTGAGTTCTCAGGGGCGAGCAATCAGCCCCAGCATTTT	CAISEFSGASNQPQHF
TRBV9	TRBJ1-6	NA	NA	TGTGCCAGCAGCCCCGACAGGAACTACTCACCCCTCCACTTT	CASSPDRNYSPLHF
TRBV30	TRBJ2-7	NA	NA	TGTGCCTGGAGTTTGGAGTTCGCCTACGAGCAGTACTTC	CAWSLEFAYEQYF
TRBV27	TRBJ2-2	NA	NA	TGTGCCAGCAGTTTATCGGTAGAGAACACCGGGGAGCTGTTTTTT	CASSLSVENTGELFF
TRBV5-6	TRBJ1-3	TRBD1	NA	TGTGCCAGCAGGGAGACAGGGGCTGGAAACACCATATATTTT	CASRETGAGNTIYF
TRBV2	TRBJ1-2	TRBD1	NA	TGTGCCAGCAGGGACCCCCCTACAGGGGTTGGCTACACCTTC	CASRDPPTGVGYTF
TRBV28	TRBJ2-1	TRBD1	NA	TGTGCCAGCAGCTTAGGGACAGGGGGTAAGGGTGAGCAGTTCTTC	CASSLGTGGKGEQFF
TRBV30	TRBJ2-3	NA	NA	TGTGCCTGGAGTGTTGGGCTCCACACAGATACGCAGTATTTT	CAWSVGLHTDTQYF
TRBV4-1	TRBJ1-2	NA	NA	TGCGCCAGCAGCCAAGATCCCTCAAGCCCCCACTATGGCTACACCTTC	CASSQDPSSPHYGYTF
TRBV4-1	TRBJ1-5	TRBD1	NA	TGCGCCAGCAGCCAAGAAATGGGACAGGATCAGCCCCAGCATTTT	CASSQEMGQDQPQHF
TRBV28	TRBJ2-4	NA	NA	TGTGCCAGCAGATCCCCAGGAGGATCGGTAGGAAACATTCAGTACTTC	CASRSPGGSVGNIQYF
TRBV18	TRBJ1-1	NA	NA	TGTGCCAGCTCACCACCCCCGGGAGGCAGCACTGAAGCTTTCTTT	CASSPPPGGSTEAFF
TRBV6-5	TRBJ1-2	NA	NA	TGTGCCAGCAGAACCTTCGGGGGTTTGGGCTACACCTTC	CASRTFGGLGYTF
TRBV5-5	TRBJ1-5	NA	NA	TGTGCCAGCAGCTTGACGACAGTCAATCAGCCCCAGCATTTT	CASSLTTVNQPQHF
TRBV9	TRBJ2-6	NA	NA	TGTGCCAGCAGCGTAGGGGGCAGCTCCTCTGGGGCCAACGTCCTGACTTTC	CASSVGGSSSGANVLTF
TRBV6-5	TRBJ1-2	NA	NA	TGTGCCAGCACCGGCAGGGACTCGAGTGGCTACACCTTC	CASTGRDSSGYTF
TRBV19	TRBJ2-1	TRBD2	NA	TGTGCCAGTAAGGGGGGACAGATGACTAGCGGGGGGATTAGCTCCTACAATGAGCAGTTCTTC	CASKGGQMTSGGISSYNEQFF
TRBV7-7	TRBJ2-7	NA	NA	TGTGCCAGCAGCCCCGGGATCGGCGAGCAGTACTTC	CASSPGIGEQYF
TRBV28	TRBJ2-3	TRBD2	NA	TGTGCCAGCAGCAGTGCTAGCGGCAAGATGAAAGATACGCAGTATTTT	CASSSASGKMKDTQYF
TRBV6-1	TRBJ2-6	NA	NA	TGTGCCAGCAGTGAACAAACATTCGCTGGGGCCAACGTCCTGACTTTC	CASSEQTFAGANVLTF
TRBV18	TRBJ2-7	NA	NA	TGTGCCAGCTCACGACAGAACTACGAGCAGTACTTC	CASSRQNYEQYF
TRBV10-2	TRBJ2-1	TRBD2	NA	TGCGCCAGCAGTGACCCTGGACTAGCGGGAGTCGGGGATGAGCAGTTCTTC	CASSDPGLAGVGDEQFF
TRBV5-4	TRBJ2-3	NA	NA	TGTGCCAGCAACCCACCGGGCGGGGGCACAGATACGCAGTATTTT	CASNPPGGGTDTQYF
TRBV6-6	TRBJ1-2	NA	NA	TGTGCCAGCAGTTACTCGGTGACGGGGGTCAGTGGCTACACCTTC	CASSYSVTGVSGYTF
TRBV11-3	TRBJ2-7	NA	NA	TGTGCCAGCACCAAGACCGGGGGACCCTACGAGCAGTACTTC	CASTKTGGPYEQYF
TRBV4-1	TRBJ1-2	TRBD1	NA	TGCGCCAGCAGCCACCTAAGACAGGGGGCGTACTATGGCTACACCTTC	CASSHLRQGAYYGYTF
TRBV6-5	TRBJ2-1	TRBD2	NA	TGTGCCAGCAGTTACTTAGCGGGTGGGTACAATGAGCAGTTCTTC	CASSYLAGGYNEQFF
TRBV6-5	TRBJ1-4	NA	NA	TGTGCCAGCATGGGCCAGCTTAGTGAAAAACTGTTTTTT	CASMGQLSEKLFF
TRBV7-9	TRBJ2-3	NA	NA	TGTGCCAGCAGCGGCAGGGCTTCTAGCACAGATACGCAGTATTTT	CASSGRASSTDTQYF
TRBV15	TRBJ2-3	TRBD2	NA	TGTGCCACCAGCATCGACCTAGGACTAGCGGGAACAGATACGCAGTATTTT	CATSIDLGLAGTDTQYF
TRBV11-3	TRBJ2-3	NA	NA	TGTGCCAGCAGCCCCGGGGGAGACTCCACAGATACGCAGTATTTT	CASSPGGDSTDTQYF
TRBV6-1	TRBJ1-5	NA	NA	TGTGCCAGCAGGGCGCCAGGGCTGGGCAATCAGCCCCAGCATTTT	CASRAPGLGNQPQHF
TRBV7-9	TRBJ2-5	NA	once	TGTGCCAGCGCTCGGGGGGCGGCCCAAGAGACCCAGTACTTC	CASARGAAQETQYF
TRBV4-1	TRBJ2-1	TRBD2	NA	TGCGCCAGCAGCCAAGAAGCGGGAGATACCTACAATGAGCAGTTCTTC	CASSQEAGDTYNEQFF